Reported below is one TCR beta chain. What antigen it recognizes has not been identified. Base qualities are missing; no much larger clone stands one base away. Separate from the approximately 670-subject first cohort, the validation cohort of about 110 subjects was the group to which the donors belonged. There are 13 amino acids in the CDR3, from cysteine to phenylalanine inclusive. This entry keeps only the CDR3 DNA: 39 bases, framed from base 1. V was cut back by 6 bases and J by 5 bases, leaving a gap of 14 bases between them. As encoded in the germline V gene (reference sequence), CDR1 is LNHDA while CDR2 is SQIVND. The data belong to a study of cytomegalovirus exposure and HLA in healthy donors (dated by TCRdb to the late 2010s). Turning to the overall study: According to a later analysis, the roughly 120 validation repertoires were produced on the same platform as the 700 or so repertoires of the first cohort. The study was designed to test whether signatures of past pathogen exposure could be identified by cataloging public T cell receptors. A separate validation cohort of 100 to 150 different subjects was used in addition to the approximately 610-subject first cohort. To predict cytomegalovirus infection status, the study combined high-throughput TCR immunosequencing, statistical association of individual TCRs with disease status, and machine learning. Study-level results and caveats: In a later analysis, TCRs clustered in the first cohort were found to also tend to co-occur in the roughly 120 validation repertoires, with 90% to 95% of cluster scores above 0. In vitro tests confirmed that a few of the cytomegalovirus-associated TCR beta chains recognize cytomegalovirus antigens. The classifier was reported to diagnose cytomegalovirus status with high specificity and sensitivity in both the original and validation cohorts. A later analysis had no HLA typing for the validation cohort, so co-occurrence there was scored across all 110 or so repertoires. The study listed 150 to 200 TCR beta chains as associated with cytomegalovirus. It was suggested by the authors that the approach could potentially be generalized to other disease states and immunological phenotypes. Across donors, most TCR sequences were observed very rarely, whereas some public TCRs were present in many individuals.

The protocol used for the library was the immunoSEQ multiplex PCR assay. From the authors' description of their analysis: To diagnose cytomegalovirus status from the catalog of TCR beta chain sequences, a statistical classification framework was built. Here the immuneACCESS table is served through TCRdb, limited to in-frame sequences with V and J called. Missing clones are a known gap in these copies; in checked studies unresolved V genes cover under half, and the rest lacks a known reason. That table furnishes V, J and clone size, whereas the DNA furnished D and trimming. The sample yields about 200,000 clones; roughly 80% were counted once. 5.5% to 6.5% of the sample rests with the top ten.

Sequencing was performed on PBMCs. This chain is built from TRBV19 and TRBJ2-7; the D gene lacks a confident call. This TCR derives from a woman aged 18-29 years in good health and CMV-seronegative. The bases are TGTGCCAGTAGCCACCCACGGGCGGACGAGCAGTACTTC. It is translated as CASSHPRADEQYF.